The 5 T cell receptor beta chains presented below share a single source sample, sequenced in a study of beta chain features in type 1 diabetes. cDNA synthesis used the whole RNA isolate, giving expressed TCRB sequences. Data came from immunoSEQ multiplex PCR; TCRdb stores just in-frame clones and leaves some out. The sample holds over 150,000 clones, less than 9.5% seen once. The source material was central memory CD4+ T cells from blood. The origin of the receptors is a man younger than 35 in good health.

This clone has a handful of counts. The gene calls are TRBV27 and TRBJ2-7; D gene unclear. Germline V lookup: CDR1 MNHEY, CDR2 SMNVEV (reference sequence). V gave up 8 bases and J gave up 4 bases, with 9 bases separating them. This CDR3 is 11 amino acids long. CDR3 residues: CASRTMYEQYF. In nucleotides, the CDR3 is TGTGCCAGCCGCACTATGTACGAGCAGTACTTC.

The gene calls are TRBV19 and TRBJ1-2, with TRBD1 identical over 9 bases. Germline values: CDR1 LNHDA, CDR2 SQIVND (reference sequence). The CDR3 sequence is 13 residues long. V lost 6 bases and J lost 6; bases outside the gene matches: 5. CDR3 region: CASRATGGDGYTF. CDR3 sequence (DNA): TGTGCCAGTAGAGCAACAGGGGGCGATGGCTACACCTTC.

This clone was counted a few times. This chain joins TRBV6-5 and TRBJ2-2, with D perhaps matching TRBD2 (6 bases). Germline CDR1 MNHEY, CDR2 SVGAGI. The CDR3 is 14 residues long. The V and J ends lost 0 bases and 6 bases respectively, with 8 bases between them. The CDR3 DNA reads TGTGCCAGCAGTTACTCGTGGGGGGCCGGGGAGCTGTTTTTT. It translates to CASSYSWGAGELFF.

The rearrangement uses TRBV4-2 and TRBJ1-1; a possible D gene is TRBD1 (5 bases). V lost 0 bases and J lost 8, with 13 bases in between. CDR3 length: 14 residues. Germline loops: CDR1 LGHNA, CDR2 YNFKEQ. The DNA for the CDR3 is TGTGCCAGCAGCCAAGATCGGCAGGGTTTGGAAGCTTTCTTT. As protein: CASSQDRQGLEAFF.

CDR3 protein: CAIAGVSTDTQYF. The DNA of the CDR3 is TGTGCCATCGCAGGGGTTAGCACAGATACGCAGTATTTT. V and J are TRBV10-3 and TRBJ2-3; possible D gene TRBD1, 6 bases. The CDR3 loop spans 13 amino acids. Trimming removed 8 bases at V and 0 bases at J, with 9 bases between. Germline loops: CDR1 ENHRY, CDR2 SYGVKD.